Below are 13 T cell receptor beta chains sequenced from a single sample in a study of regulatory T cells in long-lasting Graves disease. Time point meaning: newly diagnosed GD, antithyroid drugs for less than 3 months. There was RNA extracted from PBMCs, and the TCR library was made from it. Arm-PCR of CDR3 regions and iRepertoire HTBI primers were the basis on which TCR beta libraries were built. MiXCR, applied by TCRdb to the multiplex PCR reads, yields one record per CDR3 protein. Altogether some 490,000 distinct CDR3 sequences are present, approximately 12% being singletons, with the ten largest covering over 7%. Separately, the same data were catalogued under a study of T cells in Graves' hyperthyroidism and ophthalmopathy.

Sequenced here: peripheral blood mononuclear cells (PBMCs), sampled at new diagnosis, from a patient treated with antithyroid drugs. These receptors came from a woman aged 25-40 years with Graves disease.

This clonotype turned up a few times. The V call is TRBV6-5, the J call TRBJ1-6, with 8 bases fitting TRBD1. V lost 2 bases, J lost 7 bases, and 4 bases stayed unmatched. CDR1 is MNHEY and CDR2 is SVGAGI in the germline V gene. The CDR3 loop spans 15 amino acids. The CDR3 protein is CASSYPGQGNSPLHF. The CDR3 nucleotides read TGTGCCAGCAGTTACCCCGGACAGGGAAATTCACCCCTCCACTTT.

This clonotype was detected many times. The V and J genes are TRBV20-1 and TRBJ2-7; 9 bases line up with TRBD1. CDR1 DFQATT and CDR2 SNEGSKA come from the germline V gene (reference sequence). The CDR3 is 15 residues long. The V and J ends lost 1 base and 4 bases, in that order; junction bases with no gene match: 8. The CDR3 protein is CSARGTGAFLYEQYF. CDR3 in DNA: TGCAGTGCTAGAGGGACAGGGGCATTCCTTTACGAGCAGTACTTC.

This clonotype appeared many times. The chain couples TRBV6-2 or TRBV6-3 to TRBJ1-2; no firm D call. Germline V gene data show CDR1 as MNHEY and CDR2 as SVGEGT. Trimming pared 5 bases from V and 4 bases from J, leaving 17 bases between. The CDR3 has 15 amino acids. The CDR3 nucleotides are TGTGCCAGCAGTGAATCGGCAGGAGCGGTCTATGGCTACACCTTC. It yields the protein CASSESAGAVYGYTF.

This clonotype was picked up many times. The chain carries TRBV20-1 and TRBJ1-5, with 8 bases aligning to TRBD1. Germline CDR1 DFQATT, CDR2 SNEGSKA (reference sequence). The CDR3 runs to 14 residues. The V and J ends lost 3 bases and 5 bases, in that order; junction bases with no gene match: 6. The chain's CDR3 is CSASERQGYQPQHF. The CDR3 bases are TGCAGTGCTAGTGAAAGACAGGGGTATCAGCCCCAGCATTTT.

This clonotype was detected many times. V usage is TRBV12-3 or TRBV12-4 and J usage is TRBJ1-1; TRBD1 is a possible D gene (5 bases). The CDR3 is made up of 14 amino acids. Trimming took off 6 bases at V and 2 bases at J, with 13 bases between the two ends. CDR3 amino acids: CASSPNTGNTEAFF. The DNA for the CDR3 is TGTGCCAGCAGCCCAAATACAGGCAACACTGAAGCTTTCTTT.

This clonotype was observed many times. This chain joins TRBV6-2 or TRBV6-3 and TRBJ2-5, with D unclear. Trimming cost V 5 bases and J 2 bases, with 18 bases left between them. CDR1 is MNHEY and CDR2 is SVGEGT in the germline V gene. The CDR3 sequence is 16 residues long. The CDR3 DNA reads TGTGCCAGCAGTGGCCACTCAACCGGTTGGCAAGAGACCCAGTACTTC. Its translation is CASSGHSTGWQETQYF.

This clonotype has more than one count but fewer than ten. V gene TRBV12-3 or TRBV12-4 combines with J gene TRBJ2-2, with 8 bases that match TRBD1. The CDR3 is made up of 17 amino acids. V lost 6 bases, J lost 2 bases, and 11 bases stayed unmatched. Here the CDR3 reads CASSPTGEGLNTGELFF. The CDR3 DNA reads TGTGCCAGCAGCCCGACAGGGGAAGGCCTTAACACCGGGGAGCTGTTTTTT.

The CDR3 DNA reads TGTGCCAGCAGCTTAGGTAGACCGGGAGTTTCGTACGAGCAGTACTTC. Residues: CASSLGRPGVSYEQYF. J is TRBJ2-7 and V is TRBV7-2; D may be TRBD2 (6 bases). CDR1 and CDR2 (germline): SGHTA, FQGNSA. This CDR3 is 16 amino acids long. The V end lost 1 base, the J end lost 4 bases, and 17 bases lay between the germline ends.

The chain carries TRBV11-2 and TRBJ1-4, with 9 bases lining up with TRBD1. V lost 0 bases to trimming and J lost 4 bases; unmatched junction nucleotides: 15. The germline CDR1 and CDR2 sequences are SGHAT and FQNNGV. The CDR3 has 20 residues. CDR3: CASSLEDSGTGIGGNEKLFF. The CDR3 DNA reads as TGTGCCAGCAGCTTAGAGGATTCCGGGACAGGGATAGGGGGTAATGAAAAACTGTTTTTT.

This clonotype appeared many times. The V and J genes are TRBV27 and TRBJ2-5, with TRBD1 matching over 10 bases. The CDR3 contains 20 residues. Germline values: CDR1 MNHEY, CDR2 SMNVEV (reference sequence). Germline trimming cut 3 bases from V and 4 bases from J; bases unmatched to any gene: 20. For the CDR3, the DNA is TGTGCCAGCAGTTTCTCAGGCCGGGACAGGGGCCGGCCTAAACTAGAGACCCAGTACTTC. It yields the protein CASSFSGRDRGRPKLETQYF.

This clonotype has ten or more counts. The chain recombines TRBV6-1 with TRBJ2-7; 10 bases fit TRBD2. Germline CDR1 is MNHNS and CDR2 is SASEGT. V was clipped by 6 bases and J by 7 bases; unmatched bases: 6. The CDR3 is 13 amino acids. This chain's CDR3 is CASRAGGQWEQYF. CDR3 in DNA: TGTGCCAGCAGAGCGGGAGGGCAGTGGGAGCAGTACTTC.

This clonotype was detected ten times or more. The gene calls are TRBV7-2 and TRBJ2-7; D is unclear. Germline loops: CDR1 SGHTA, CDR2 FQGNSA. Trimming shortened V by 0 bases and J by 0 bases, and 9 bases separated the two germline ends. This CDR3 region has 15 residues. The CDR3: CASSLAKSDSYEQYF. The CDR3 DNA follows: TGTGCCAGCAGCTTAGCGAAGTCCGACTCCTACGAGCAGTACTTC.

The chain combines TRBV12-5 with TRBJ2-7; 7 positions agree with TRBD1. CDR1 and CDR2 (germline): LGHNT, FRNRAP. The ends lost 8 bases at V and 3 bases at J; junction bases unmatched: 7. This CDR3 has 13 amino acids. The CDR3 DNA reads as TGTGCTAGTAGCGCAGGGGGAATCTACGAGCAGTACTTC. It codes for CASSAGGIYEQYF.